This TCR beta chain came from a study of T cells in Graves' hyperthyroidism and ophthalmopathy. In the study overall: Initial diagnosis, before any treatment, was when peripheral blood was collected.

Fresh peripheral blood, 8 to 10 ml of it, supplied the PBMCs. Researchers amplified the TCR beta CDR3 regions from RNA transcripts. Primed by the HTBI set, a first-round RT-PCR was run on the TCR CDR3. TCRdb re-derived calls from the multiplex PCR reads in MiXCR, one entry per CDR3 protein. The sample records over 450,000 distinct CDR3 sequences, approximately 14% being singletons. The clonotype was recovered from a woman in her late teens or twenties with Graves' hyperthyroidism. The specimen sequenced was blood.

In DNA, the CDR3 is TGTGCCAGCAGCCCAGTCCAGGGGGCACTCTCTGGAAACACCATATATTTT. Protein sequence: CASSPVQGALSGNTIYF. This chain uses TRBV7-8 with TRBJ1-3; 8 nucleotides agree with TRBD1. Unmatched junction bases numbered 9, after V lost 5 bases and J lost 0 bases. CDR1 and CDR2 (germline): SGHVS, FQNEAQ. The CDR3 covers 17 residues.